The 15 T cell receptor beta chains below come from one sample, sequenced in a study of CD8 T cells in Susac syndrome (dated by TCRdb to the late 2010s). Library construction relied on the immunoSEQ multiplex PCR assay. RNA was extracted using the RNeasy kit, and about 0.45 to 1 ug of the RNA was reverse transcribed with random hexamers. TCRdb's own reprocessing of the public reads used fastp at Q25 and MiXCR and kept productive beta chains. For every CDR3 protein sequence, its rows merge into one entry that carries the most common genes and DNA. This sample has 75,000 to 95,000 distinct CDR3 sequences in its table, and about 96% of those were observed once. The top ten clonotypes cover more than 0.5% of the sample. Sequences were obtained from CD8+ T cells from PBMCs. These TCRs come from a human donor with Susac syndrome.

The chain combines TRBV29-1 with TRBJ2-1, with D possibly TRBD1 on 6 matching bases. V was pared by 4 bases and J by 9 bases, with 10 bases between. The CDR3 is 11 residues long. Germline V lookup: CDR1 SQVTM, CDR2 ANQGSEA. CDR3 amino acids: CSVGGPGEQFF. In DNA, the CDR3 is TGCAGCGTTGGGGGGCCCGGTGAGCAGTTCTTC.

V gene TRBV15 combines with J gene TRBJ2-1; a weak D match, TRBD2 (6 bases). The CDR3 consists of 13 residues. Trimming left V 7 bases short and J 5 bases short, with 12 bases between. CDR1 is LNHNV, CDR2 YYDKDF, per germline (reference sequence). In nucleotides, the CDR3 is TGTGCCACCACGGACGGGAGAGACAATGAGCAGTTCTTC. Translated, it gives CATTDGRDNEQFF.

This chain links TRBV5-1 with TRBJ1-5, with 7 bases matching TRBD1. The CDR3 loop spans 14 amino acids. Germline V gene data show CDR1 as SGHRS and CDR2 as YFSETQ. The V segment lost 4 bases and the J segment 4 bases; nucleotides outside the gene matches: 5. The CDR3 bases are TGCGCCAGCAGCGAACTGGACAGGAATCAGCCCCAGCATTTT. Encoded protein: CASSELDRNQPQHF.

CDR3 in DNA: TGCAGCGTTGATGCAGGGACAAGGGATGGTTACGAGCAGTACTTC. Translated: CSVDAGTRDGYEQYF. The J gene is TRBJ2-7, the V gene TRBV29-1; TRBD1 is a possible D gene (6 bases). V was shortened by 3 bases and J by 4 bases, with 19 bases between the two germline ends. Germline V gives CDR1 SQVTM, CDR2 ANQGSEA. The CDR3 length is 15 residues.

This clonotype occurred once. The chain couples TRBV20-1 to TRBJ2-5; the match to TRBD2 covers 8 bases. This CDR3 contains 14 residues. Germline lookup yields CDR1 DFQATT and CDR2 SNEGSKA (reference sequence). Losses at the gene ends were 6 bases for V and 2 bases for J; bases not matched to a gene: 8. The CDR3 bases are TGCAGTGCCCTCGGGGGGGGCGTTCAAGAGACCCAGTACTTC. This translates into CSALGGGVQETQYF.

The genes are TRBV20-1 and TRBJ2-1; D gene uncertain. The CDR3 runs 14 residues. The germline CDR1 and CDR2 sequences are DFQATT and SNEGSKA (reference sequence). Trimming pared 4 bases from V and 2 bases from J, leaving 12 bases between. DNA of the CDR3: TGCAGTGCTACCCCGGTCGGTGCCTACAATGAGCAGTTCTTC. The encoded protein is CSATPVGAYNEQFF.

The J gene is TRBJ1-6, the V gene TRBV20-1, with D possibly matching TRBD1 (5 bases). V lost 6 bases, J lost 4 bases, and 13 bases lay in between. The CDR3 is 14 residues long. CDR1 and CDR2 from the germline V gene are DFQATT and SNEGSKA (reference sequence). The CDR3 region is CSATEGLYNSPLHF. CDR3 DNA: TGCAGTGCCACAGAGGGGCTGTATAATTCACCCCTCCACTTT.

This clonotype appeared a single time. This chain uses TRBV29-1 with TRBJ1-1; 7 bases fit TRBD1. V shed 3 bases and J 6 bases; nucleotides not matched to a gene: 4. CDR1 and CDR2 from the germline V gene are SQVTM and ANQGSEA. The CDR3 runs 12 residues. The CDR3 region is CSVETGIAEAFF. The CDR3 DNA sequence: TGCAGCGTTGAGACAGGGATCGCTGAAGCTTTCTTT.

The chain uses TRBV13 and TRBJ1-1; tentatively, D is TRBD1 (5 bases). The length of the CDR3 is 14 residues. Trimming cost V 6 bases and J 8 bases, with 19 bases left between them. From germline, CDR1 is PRHDT and CDR2 FYEKMQ (reference sequence). The CDR3 is CASRSGGGGLEAFF. In DNA, the CDR3 is TGTGCCAGCAGGTCCGGGGGGGGAGGCTTGGAAGCTTTCTTT.

J is TRBJ2-5 and V is TRBV13, with D perhaps being TRBD1 or TRBD2 (6 bases each). CDR3 length: 15 residues. The V end lost 5 bases, the J end lost 5 bases, and 18 bases lay between the germline ends. Germline CDR1 and CDR2: PRHDT and FYEKMQ (reference sequence). Here the CDR3 reads CASSPGATQQETQYF. The CDR3 DNA reads as TGTGCCAGCAGCCCGGGGGCTACTCAACAGGAGACCCAGTACTTC.

The V and J genes are TRBV4-1 and TRBJ1-2, with D possibly matching TRBD1 (5 bases). The CDR3 is 16 amino acids. Germline V gene data show CDR1 as MGHRA and CDR2 as YSYEKL. The ends were cut back, 3 bases at V and 2 bases at J, with 16 bases in the middle. In DNA, the CDR3 is TGCGCCAGCAGCCAGAGAGACACGGGGGGGAACTATGGCTACACCTTC. Protein sequence: CASSQRDTGGNYGYTF.

V gene TRBV7-9 combines with J gene TRBJ2-5, with D unclear. The CDR3 is 14 residues long. V shed 2 bases and J shed 4 bases, with 11 bases lying between them. Germline V lookup: CDR1 SEHNR, CDR2 FQNEAQ (reference sequence). CDR3 region: CASSLMGTIETQYF. DNA for the CDR3: TGTGCCAGCAGCTTAATGGGCACGATAGAGACCCAGTACTTC.

The chain links TRBV5-1 to TRBJ2-5; D remains ambiguous. Germline CDR1 is SGHRS and CDR2 is YFSETQ. V lost 7 bases, J lost 1 base, and 11 bases lay in between. The CDR3 is 13 amino acids. This CDR3 is CASRIGSQETQYF. The CDR3 bases are TGCGCCAGCCGGATAGGCAGCCAAGAGACCCAGTACTTC.

The V and J genes are TRBV20-1 and TRBJ2-3; the match to TRBD1 covers 8 bases. CDR3 length: 12 amino acids. The V gene's germline CDR1 is DFQATT and CDR2 SNEGSKA (reference sequence). CDR3 bases: TGCAGCTTACAGGGGGTGGGAGATACGCAGTATTTT. It codes for CSLQGVGDTQYF.

The rearrangement joins TRBV9 to TRBJ1-1; D remains ambiguous. Germline values: CDR1 SGDLS, CDR2 YYNGEE. This CDR3 has 13 residues. Trimming removed 0 bases at V and 5 bases at J, with 8 bases between. CDR3 in amino acids: CASSVEGRTEAFF. The CDR3 bases are TGTGCCAGCAGCGTAGAAGGAAGGACTGAAGCTTTCTTT.